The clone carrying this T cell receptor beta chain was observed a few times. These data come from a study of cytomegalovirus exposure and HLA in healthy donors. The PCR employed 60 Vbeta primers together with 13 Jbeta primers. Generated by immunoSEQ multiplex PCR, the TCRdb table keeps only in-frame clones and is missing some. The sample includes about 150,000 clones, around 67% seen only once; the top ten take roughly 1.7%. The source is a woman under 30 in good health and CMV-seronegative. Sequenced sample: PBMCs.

CDR3 DNA sequence: TGTGCCAGCAGCTTTGGGACAGGGAACACAGATACGCAGTATTTT. It is translated as CASSFGTGNTDTQYF. The chain is built from TRBV11-2 and TRBJ2-3, with 9 bases matching TRBD1. V shed 3 bases and J 2 bases; nucleotides not matched to a gene: 3. This CDR3 is built from 15 residues. The germline V gene has CDR1 SGHAT and CDR2 FQNNGV.